The entry below gives a single TCR beta chain sequence along with its context. Its matching antigen is unknown. Assay: immunoSEQ multiplex PCR; the TCRdb copy retains only in-frame clones and omits some. The sample consists of around 120,000 clones, 90% to 95% of them appearing once. The CDR3 sequence is 15 residues long. The V and J ends lost 3 bases and 10 bases, in that order; junction bases with no gene match: 8. The V gene's germline CDR1 is LNHDA and CDR2 SQIVND (reference sequence). These data are taken from a study of graft-versus-host responses after intestinal transplantation. The V gene is TRBV19, the J gene TRBJ2-1; the match to TRBD2 covers 11 bases. The sample here was unstimulated CD4+ T cells sorted from spleen or lymph node cells, taken before intestinal transplant. This clonotype was obtained from a human donor who received an intestinal transplant. CDR3: CASSIRTSGWGEQFF. The CDR3 nucleotides read TGTGCCAGTAGTATCCGGACTAGCGGGTGGGGAGAGCAGTTCTTC.